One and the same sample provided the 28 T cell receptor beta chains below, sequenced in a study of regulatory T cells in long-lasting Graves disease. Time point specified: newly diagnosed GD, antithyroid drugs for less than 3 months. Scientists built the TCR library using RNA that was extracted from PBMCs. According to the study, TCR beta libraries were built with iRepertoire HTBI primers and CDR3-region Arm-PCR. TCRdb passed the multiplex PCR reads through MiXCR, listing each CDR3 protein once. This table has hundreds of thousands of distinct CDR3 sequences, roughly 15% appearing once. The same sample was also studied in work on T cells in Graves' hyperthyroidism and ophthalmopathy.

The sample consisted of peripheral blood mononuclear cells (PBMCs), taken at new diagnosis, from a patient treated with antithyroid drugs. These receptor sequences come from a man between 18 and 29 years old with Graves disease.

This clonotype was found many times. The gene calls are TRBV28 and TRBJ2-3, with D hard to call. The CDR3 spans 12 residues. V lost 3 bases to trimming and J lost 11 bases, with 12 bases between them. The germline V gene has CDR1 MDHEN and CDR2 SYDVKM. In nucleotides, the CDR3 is TGTGCCAGCAGTTTTCTTCGGGTTATGCAGTATTTT. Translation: CASSFLRVMQYF.

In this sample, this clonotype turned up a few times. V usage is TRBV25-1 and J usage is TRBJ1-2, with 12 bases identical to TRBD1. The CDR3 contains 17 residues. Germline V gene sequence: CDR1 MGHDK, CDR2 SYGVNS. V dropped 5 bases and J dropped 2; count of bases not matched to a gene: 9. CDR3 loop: CASSPPGQGARNYGYTF. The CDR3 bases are TGTGCCAGCAGTCCGCCGGGACAGGGGGCGCGAAACTATGGCTACACCTTC.

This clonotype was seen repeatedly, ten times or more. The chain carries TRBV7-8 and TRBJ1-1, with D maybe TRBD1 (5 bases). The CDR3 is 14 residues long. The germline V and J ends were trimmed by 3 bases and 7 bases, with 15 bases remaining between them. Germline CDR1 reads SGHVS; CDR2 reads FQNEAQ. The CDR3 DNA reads TGTGCCAGCAGCTTTCGGGGCAGGGATGATGAAGCTTTCTTT. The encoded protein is CASSFRGRDDEAFF.

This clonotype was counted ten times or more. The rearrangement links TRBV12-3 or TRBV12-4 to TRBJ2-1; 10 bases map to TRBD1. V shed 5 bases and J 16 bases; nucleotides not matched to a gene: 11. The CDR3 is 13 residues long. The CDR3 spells CASSRYGQGGSFF. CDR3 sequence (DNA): TGTGCCAGCAGTCGCTACGGACAGGGGGGATCATTCTTC.

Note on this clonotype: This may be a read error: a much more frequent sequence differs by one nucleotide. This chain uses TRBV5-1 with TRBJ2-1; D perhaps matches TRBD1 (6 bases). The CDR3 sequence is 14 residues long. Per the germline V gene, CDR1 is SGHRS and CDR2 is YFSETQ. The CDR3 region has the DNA TGCGTCAGCGGCCCCCGGCGACAGGACAATGAGCAGTTCTTC. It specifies CVSGPRRQDNEQFF.

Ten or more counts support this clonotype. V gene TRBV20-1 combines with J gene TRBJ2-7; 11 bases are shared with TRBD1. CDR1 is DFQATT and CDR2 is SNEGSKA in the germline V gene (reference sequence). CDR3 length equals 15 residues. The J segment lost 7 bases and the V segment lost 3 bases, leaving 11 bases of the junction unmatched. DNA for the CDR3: TGCAGTGCTAGCCGGACAGGGGGCGGACGGTGGGAGCAGTACTTC. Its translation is CSASRTGGGRWEQYF.

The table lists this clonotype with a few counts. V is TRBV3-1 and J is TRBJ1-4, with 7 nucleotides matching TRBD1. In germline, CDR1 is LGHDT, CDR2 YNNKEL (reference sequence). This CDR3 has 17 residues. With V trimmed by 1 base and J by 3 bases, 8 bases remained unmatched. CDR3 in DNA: TGTGCCAGCAGCCAAGTCCAACCGGGACAGCCTAATGAAAAACTGTTTTTT. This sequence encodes CASSQVQPGQPNEKLFF.

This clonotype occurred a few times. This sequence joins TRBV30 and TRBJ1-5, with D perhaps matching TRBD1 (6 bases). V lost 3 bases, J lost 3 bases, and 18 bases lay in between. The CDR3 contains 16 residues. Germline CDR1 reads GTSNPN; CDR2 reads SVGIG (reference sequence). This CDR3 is CAWSPGNRVINQPQHF. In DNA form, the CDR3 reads TGTGCCTGGAGCCCCGGAAACAGGGTTATCAATCAGCCCCAGCATTTT.

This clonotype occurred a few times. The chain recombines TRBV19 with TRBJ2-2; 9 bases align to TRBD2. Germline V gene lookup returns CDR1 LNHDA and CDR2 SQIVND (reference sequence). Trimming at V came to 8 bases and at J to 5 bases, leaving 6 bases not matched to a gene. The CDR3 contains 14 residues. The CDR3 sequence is CASYRGRDTGELFF. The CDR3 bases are TGTGCCAGTTACCGCGGGAGGGATACCGGGGAGCTGTTTTTT.

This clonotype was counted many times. The CDR3 nucleotides are TGCGCCAGCAGCACGGCCCTCGACAGTTTCTACGAGCAGTACTTC. Translated, it gives CASSTALDSFYEQYF. The chain has TRBV5-1 and TRBJ2-7; tentatively, D is TRBD1 (5 bases). Germline CDR1 SGHRS, CDR2 YFSETQ. The CDR3 length is 15 residues. V lost 4 bases to trimming and J lost 3 bases, with 17 bases between them. Full variable domain (missing parts from reference TRBV5-1 and TRBJ2-7): KAGVTQTPRYLIKTRGQQVTLSCSPISGHRSVSWYQQTPGQGLQFLFEYFSETQRNKGNFPGRFSGRQFSNSRSEMNVSTLELGDSALYLCASSTALDSFYEQYFGPGTRLTVT.

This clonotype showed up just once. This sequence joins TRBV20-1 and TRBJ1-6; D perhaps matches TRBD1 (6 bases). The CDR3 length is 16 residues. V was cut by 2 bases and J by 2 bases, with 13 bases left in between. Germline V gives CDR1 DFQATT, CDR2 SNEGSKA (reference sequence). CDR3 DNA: TGCAGTGCTAGAAGGGGGGCGTCCACCTATAATTCACCCCTCCACTTT. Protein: CSARRGASTYNSPLHF.

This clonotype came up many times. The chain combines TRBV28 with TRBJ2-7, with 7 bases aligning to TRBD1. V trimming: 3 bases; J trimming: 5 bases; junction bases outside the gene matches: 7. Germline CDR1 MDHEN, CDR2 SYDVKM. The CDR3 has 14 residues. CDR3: CASSLGSQGDEQYF. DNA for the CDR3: TGTGCCAGCAGTTTGGGGAGCCAGGGGGACGAGCAGTACTTC.

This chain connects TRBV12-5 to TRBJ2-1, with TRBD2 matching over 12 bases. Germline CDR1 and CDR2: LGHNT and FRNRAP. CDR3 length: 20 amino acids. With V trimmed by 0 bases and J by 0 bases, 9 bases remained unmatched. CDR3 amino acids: CASGLVLGLAGRSSYNEQFF. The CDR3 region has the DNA TGTGCTAGTGGTTTGGTACTAGGACTAGCGGGACGAAGCTCCTACAATGAGCAGTTCTTC.

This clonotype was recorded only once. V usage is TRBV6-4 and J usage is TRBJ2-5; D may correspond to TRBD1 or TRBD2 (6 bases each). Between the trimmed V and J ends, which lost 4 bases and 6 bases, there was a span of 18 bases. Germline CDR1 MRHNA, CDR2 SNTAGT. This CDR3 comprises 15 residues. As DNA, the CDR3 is TGTGCCAGCAGTGGCCCGAACAGGGACTCTAAGACCCAGTACTTC. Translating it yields CASSGPNRDSKTQYF.

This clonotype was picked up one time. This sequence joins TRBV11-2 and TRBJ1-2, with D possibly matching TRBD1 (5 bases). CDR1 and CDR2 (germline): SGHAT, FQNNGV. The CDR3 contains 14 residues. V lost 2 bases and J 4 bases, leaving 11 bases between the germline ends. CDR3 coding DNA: TGTGCCAGCAGCTTACCCGGGACTTCCTATGGCTACACCTTC. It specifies CASSLPGTSYGYTF.

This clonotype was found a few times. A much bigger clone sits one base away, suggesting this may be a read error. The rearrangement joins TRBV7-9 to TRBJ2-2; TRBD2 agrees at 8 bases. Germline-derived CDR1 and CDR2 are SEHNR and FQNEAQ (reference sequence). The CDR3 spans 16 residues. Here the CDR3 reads CASRSASGWYTGKLFF. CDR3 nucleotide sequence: TGTGCCAGCAGATCCGCTAGCGGGTGGTACACCGGGAAGCTGTTTTTT. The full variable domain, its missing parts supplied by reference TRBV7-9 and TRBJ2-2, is DTGVSQNPRHKITKRGQNVTFRCDPISEHNRLYWYRQTLGQGPEFLTYFQNEAQLEKSRLLSDRFSAERPKGSFSTLEIQRTEQGDSAMYLCASRSASGWYTGKLFFGEGSRLTVL.

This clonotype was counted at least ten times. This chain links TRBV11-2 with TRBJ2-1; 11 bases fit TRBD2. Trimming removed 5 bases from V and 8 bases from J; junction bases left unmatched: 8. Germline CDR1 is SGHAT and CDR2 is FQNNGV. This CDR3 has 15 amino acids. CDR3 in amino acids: CASSPRGGLADEQFF. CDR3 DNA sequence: TGTGCCAGCAGCCCGCGGGGGGGACTAGCGGATGAGCAGTTCTTC.

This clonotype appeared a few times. DNA of the CDR3: TGTGCCAGCAGCTCACAACCACTCCCGGGACAGGGGGCTCATCAGTACTTC. Protein product: CASSSQPLPGQGAHQYF. The J gene is TRBJ2-7, the V gene TRBV6-2 or TRBV6-3; TRBD1 aligns across 12 bases. Germline-derived CDR1 and CDR2 are MNHEY and SVGEGT. The trim removed 6 bases at V and 10 bases at J, leaving 19 bases unmatched. This CDR3 is built from 17 residues.

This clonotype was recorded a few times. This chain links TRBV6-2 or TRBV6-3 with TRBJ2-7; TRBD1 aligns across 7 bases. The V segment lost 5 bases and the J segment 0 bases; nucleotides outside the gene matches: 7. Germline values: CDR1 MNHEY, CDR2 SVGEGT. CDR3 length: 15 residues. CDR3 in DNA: TGTGCCAGCAGTGGAGGACAGGTTAGCTCCTACGAGCAGTACTTC. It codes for CASSGGQVSSYEQYF.

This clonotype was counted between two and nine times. The CDR3 sequence: CASSKGGHYEQYF. The CDR3 coding sequence is TGTGCCAGTAGTAAAGGCGGGCACTACGAGCAGTACTTC. The V call is TRBV19, the J call TRBJ2-7; maybe TRBD2 (5 bases). The CDR3 spans 13 residues. The V gene lost 4 bases and the J gene lost 3 bases, with 10 bases spanning the gap. CDR1 LNHDA and CDR2 SQIVND come from the germline V gene (reference sequence).

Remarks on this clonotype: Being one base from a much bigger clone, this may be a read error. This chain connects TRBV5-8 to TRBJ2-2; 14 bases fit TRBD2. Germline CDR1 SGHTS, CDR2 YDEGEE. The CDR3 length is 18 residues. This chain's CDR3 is CARSSPRLAGGPSGELFF. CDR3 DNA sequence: TGTGCCCGCAGCTCGCCGAGACTAGCGGGAGGGCCGAGCGGGGAGCTGTTTTTT.

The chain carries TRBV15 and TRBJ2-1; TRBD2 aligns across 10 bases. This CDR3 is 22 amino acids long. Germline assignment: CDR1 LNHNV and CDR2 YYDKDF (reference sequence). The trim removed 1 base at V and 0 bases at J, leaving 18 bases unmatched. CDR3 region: CATSRGGYSGAGGPSSYNEQFF. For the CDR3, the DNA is TGTGCCACCAGCAGAGGGGGTTATTCTGGAGCGGGAGGGCCAAGCTCCTACAATGAGCAGTTCTTC.

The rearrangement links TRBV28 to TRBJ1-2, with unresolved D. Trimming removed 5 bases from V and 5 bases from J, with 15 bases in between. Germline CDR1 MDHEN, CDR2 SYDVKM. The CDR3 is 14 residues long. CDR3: CASSPPTVRYGYTF. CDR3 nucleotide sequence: TGTGCCAGCAGTCCCCCCACGGTGAGATATGGCTACACCTTC.

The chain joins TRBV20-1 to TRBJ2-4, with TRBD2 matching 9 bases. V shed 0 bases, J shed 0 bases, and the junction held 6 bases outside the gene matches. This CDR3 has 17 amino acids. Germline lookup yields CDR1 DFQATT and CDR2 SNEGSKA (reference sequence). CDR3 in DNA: TGCAGTGCTAGAGATTGGGTAGCGGGAGAAGCCAAAAACATTCAGTACTTC. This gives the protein CSARDWVAGEAKNIQYF.

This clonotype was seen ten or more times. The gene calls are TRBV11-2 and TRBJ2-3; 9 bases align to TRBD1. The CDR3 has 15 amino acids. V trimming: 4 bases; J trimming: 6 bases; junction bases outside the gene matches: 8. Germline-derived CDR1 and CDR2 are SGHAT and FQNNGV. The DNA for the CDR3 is TGTGCCAGCAGCTCCCCGGGACAGGGAAGTGATACGCAGTATTTT. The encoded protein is CASSSPGQGSDTQYF.

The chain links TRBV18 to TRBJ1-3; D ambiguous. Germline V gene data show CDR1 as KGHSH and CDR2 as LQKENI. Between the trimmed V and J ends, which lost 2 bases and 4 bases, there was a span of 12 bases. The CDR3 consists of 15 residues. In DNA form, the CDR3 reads TGTGCCAGCTCACCAACGACGGCCGGCGGAAACACCATATATTTT. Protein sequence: CASSPTTAGGNTIYF.

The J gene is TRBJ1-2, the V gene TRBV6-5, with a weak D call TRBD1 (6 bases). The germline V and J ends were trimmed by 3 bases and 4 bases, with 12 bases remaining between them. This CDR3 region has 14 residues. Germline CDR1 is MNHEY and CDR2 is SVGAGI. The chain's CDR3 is CASSYTTGTYGYTF. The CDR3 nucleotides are TGTGCCAGCAGTTATACGACAGGAACCTATGGCTACACCTTC.

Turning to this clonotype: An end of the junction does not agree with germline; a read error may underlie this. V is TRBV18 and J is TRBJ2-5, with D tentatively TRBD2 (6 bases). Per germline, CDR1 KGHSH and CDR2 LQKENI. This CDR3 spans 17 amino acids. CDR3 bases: TGTGCCAGCTCACCTGGACTACCTCGGGTTGTACAAGAGACCCGGTACTTC. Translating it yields CASSPGLPRVVQETRYF.